These 16 T cell receptor beta chains came from one sample sequenced in a study of cytomegalovirus exposure and HLA in healthy donors. Primers: 60 Vbeta forward and 13 Jbeta reverse. Measured with immunoSEQ multiplex PCR; TCRdb has only the in-frame clones, and not every one. The sample consists of nearly 65,000 clones, roughly 67% of them appearing once. The sample comprised PBMCs. The receptors shown here come from a man aged 45 to 65 in good health and CMV-seronegative.

This clone has only one observation. The rearrangement links TRBV11-2 to TRBJ2-1, with 8 bases identical to TRBD1. This CDR3 spans 15 amino acids. In germline, CDR1 is SGHAT, CDR2 FQNNGV. V trimming: 6 bases; J trimming: 2 bases; junction bases outside the gene matches: 6. DNA for the CDR3: TGTGCCAGCAGACTCGGACAGGGCCCCTACAATGAGCAGTTCTTC. Translating gives CASRLGQGPYNEQFF. The variable domain in full, with the rest retrieved from reference TRBV11-2 and TRBJ2-1, is EAGVAQSPRYKIIEKRQSVAFWCNPISGHATLYWYQQILGQGPKLLIQFQNNGVVDDSQLPKDRFSAERLKGVDSTLKIQPAKLEDSAVYLCASRLGQGPYNEQFFGPGTRLTVL.

V usage is TRBV30 and J usage is TRBJ2-2; D ambiguous. Trimming took 2 bases from V and 5 from J, leaving 9 bases between them. Per germline, CDR1 GTSNPN and CDR2 SVGIG (reference sequence). This CDR3 is 13 amino acids long. CDR3 nucleotides: TGTGCCTGGAGTCAGGCCAGAACCGGGGAGCTGTTTTTT. Translation: CAWSQARTGELFF.

The V gene is TRBV7-8, the J gene TRBJ1-2, with 9 bases identical to TRBD1. V was pared by 5 bases and J by 5 bases, with 12 bases of the junction left unmatched. The germline CDR1 and CDR2 sequences are SGHVS and FQNEAQ. The CDR3 is 16 residues long. Here the CDR3 DNA reads TGTGCCAGCAGCCCGGGCCCCGACAGGGGGGGGTATGGCTACACCTTC. It is translated as CASSPGPDRGGYGYTF. The full variable domain, rest sourced from reference TRBV7-8 and TRBJ1-2, is GAGVSQSPRYKVAKRGQDVALRCDPISGHVSLFWYQQALGQGPEFLTYFQNEAQLDKSGLPSDRFFAERPEGSVSTLKIQRTQQEDSAVYLCASSPGPDRGGYGYTFGSGTRLTVV.

This clone has only one observation. This chain uses TRBV7-8 with TRBJ2-3; 8 bases are a match to TRBD2. The CDR3 extends over 16 amino acids. Germline assignment: CDR1 SGHVS and CDR2 FQNEAQ. The ends lost 4 bases at V and 2 bases at J; junction bases unmatched: 8. This CDR3 is CASSSVGGGITDTQYF. The CDR3 coding sequence is TGTGCCAGCAGCTCCGTCGGCGGGGGGATCACAGATACGCAGTATTTT.

The V and J genes are TRBV29-1 and TRBJ2-7, with D possibly matching TRBD2 (7 bases). The V and J ends lost 4 bases and 0 bases respectively, with 16 bases between them. CDR1 is SQVTM, CDR2 ANQGSEA, per germline. The CDR3 runs 15 residues. This chain's CDR3 is CSVVGGAGSSYEQYF. CDR3 in DNA: TGCAGCGTTGTGGGGGGGGCGGGGAGCTCCTACGAGCAGTACTTC.

The J gene is TRBJ1-2, the V gene TRBV2; 10 bases map to TRBD1. Germline trimming cut 2 bases from V and 6 bases from J; bases unmatched to any gene: 6. Germline V lookup: CDR1 SNHLY, CDR2 FYNNEI. The CDR3 extends over 15 amino acids. CDR3 nucleotide sequence: TGTGCCAGCAGTGAAACGACAGGGGGCGCCCATGGCTACACCTTC. Encoded protein: CASSETTGGAHGYTF.

This clone showed up just a few times. The V gene is TRBV10-3, the J gene TRBJ1-3, with unresolved D. CDR3 size: 13 residues. Germline-derived CDR1 and CDR2 are ENHRY and SYGVKD. Trimming left V 3 bases short and J 0 bases short, with 3 bases between. The CDR3 DNA reads TGTGCCATCAGTGACAGCTCTGGAAACACCATATATTTT. Translation gives CAISDSSGNTIYF.

The V and J genes are TRBV6-6 and TRBJ2-7, with D unclear. The CDR3 contains 11 residues. V was pared by 4 bases and J by 5 bases, with 6 bases between. Germline V lookup: CDR1 MNHNY, CDR2 SVGAGI (reference sequence). CDR3 DNA sequence: TGTGCCAGCAGTTCCGTAGACGAGCAGTACTTC. It yields the protein CASSSVDEQYF.

The chain carries TRBV11-2 and TRBJ1-2; a possible D gene is TRBD1 (5 bases). Deletions cut 1 base from V and 5 bases from J, with 8 bases between. The length of the CDR3 is 13 residues. The germline gives CDR1 SGHAT, CDR2 FQNNGV. CDR3 DNA: TGTGCCAGCAGCTTAGGACAGCAGTATGGCTACACCTTC. This translates into CASSLGQQYGYTF.

The chain combines TRBV7-3 with TRBJ1-6; 9 nucleotides agree with TRBD1. Trimming took 4 bases from V and 7 from J; bases not matched to a gene: 5. CDR1 SGHTA and CDR2 FQGTGA come from the germline V gene. This CDR3 region has 15 residues. The DNA for the CDR3 is TGTGCCAGCAGCTACGGCGGACAGGGGAATTCACCCCTCCACTTT. Translation gives CASSYGGQGNSPLHF. Variable domain in full (rest from reference TRBV7-3 and TRBJ1-6): GAGVSQTPSNKVTEKGKYVELRCDPISGHTALYWYRQSLGQGPEFLIYFQGTGAADDSGLPNDRFFAVRPEGSVSTLKIQRTERGDSAVYLCASSYGGQGNSPLHFGNGTRLTVT.

CDR3 DNA: TGCGCCAGCAGTGAGGGGACACCATACGAGCAGTACTTC. It encodes CASSEGTPYEQYF. This rearrangement joins TRBV10-1 to TRBJ2-7, with a weak D call TRBD1 (6 bases). This CDR3 has 13 amino acids. Germline V CDR1 and CDR2: WNHNN, SYGVQD (reference sequence). Trimming removed 2 bases from V and 4 bases from J, with 9 bases in between.

The rearrangement uses TRBV6-6 and TRBJ2-5, with TRBD1 matching 7 bases. CDR1 is MNHNY, CDR2 SVGAGI, per germline (reference sequence). The V gene end was trimmed by 9 bases and the J gene end by 1 base; junction bases not matched to a gene: 2. The CDR3 has 12 amino acids. DNA of the CDR3: TGTGCCAGTTACAGGGGCCAAGAGACCCAGTACTTC. The encoded protein is CASYRGQETQYF.

This chain links TRBV5-4 with TRBJ1-1; 7 positions agree with TRBD1. This CDR3 spans 16 amino acids. V lost 3 bases to trimming and J lost 0 bases; unmatched junction nucleotides: 8. Germline V gene lookup returns CDR1 SGHNT and CDR2 YYREEE (reference sequence). The CDR3 here is CASSSGTAPVNTEAFF. As DNA, the CDR3 is TGTGCCAGCAGCTCCGGGACAGCACCCGTGAACACTGAAGCTTTCTTT.

In this sample, this clone turned up once. This chain links TRBV9 with TRBJ1-6; D perhaps matches TRBD1 (6 bases). Germline CDR1 SGDLS, CDR2 YYNGEE. Trimming shortened V by 3 bases and J by 8 bases, and 9 bases separated the two germline ends. The CDR3 loop spans 13 amino acids. CDR3 nucleotides: TGTGCCAGCAGCGATAGGACAGATTCACCCCTCCACTTT. It codes for CASSDRTDSPLHF.

This rearrangement joins TRBV18 to TRBJ2-7; 11 nucleotides match TRBD2. Germline V gene data show CDR1 as KGHSH and CDR2 as LQKENI. There are 16 residues in the CDR3. V gave up 1 base and J gave up 1 base; unmatched junction bases: 3. The CDR3 nucleotides are TGTGCCAGCTCACCACGGCTAGCGGGGGGATCCTACGAGCAGTACTTC. Translation gives CASSPRLAGGSYEQYF.

The chain is built from TRBV6-6 and TRBJ2-2; D gene uncertain. The V end was cut by 11 bases, the J end by 1 base, with 5 bases between. The germline V gene has CDR1 MNHNY and CDR2 SVGAGI (reference sequence). The CDR3 consists of 11 residues. CDR3 sequence (DNA): TGTGCCTTCGGGAACACCGGGGAGCTGTTTTTT. Its protein is CAFGNTGELFF.